This T cell receptor (beta chain) was captured in a study of shared clonotypes between healthy human individuals. This CDR3 has 14 residues. The germline V and J ends were trimmed by 5 bases and 4 bases, with 12 bases remaining between them. In germline, CDR1 is SEHNR, CDR2 FQNEAQ (reference sequence). Assay: immunoSEQ multiplex PCR; the TCRdb copy retains only in-frame clones and omits some. Among some 1 million clones listed, approximately 70% were seen once. The rearrangement uses TRBV7-9 and TRBJ2-4, with D possibly TRBD1 on 5 matching bases. Material: memory CD4+ T cells sorted from blood. Stated subset: CD45RA-negative fraction. The TCR was taken from a man aged 18 to 30 in good health. This CDR3 reads CASSPQGLKNIQYF. The CDR3 bases are TGTGCCAGCAGCCCTCAGGGCCTAAAAAACATTCAGTACTTC. The full variable domain, in which reference TRBV7-9 and TRBJ2-4 provide the parts outside the CDR3, is DTGVSQNPRHKITKRGQNVTFRCDPISEHNRLYWYRQTLGQGPEFLTYFQNEAQLEKSRLLSDRFSAERPKGSFSTLEIQRTEQGDSAMYLCASSPQGLKNIQYFGAGTRLSVL.